The 7 T cell receptor beta chains given below trace back to one sample, sequenced in a study of T cell changes during pregnancy in multiple sclerosis. The table came from immunoSEQ multiplex PCR; TCRdb's copy has only in-frame clones and leaves some out. The sample includes about 68,000 clones, 75% to 95% seen only once; the top ten take roughly 2%. Sequenced material: peripheral blood, taken in the first trimester of pregnancy. These TCRs come from a female donor with multiple sclerosis, enrolled in a pregnancy study.

This clone occurred once. This chain uses TRBV27 with TRBJ2-3; D is uncertain. V shed 6 bases and J shed 2 bases, with 12 bases lying between them. The CDR3 contains 14 residues. Germline CDR1 MNHEY, CDR2 SMNVEV (reference sequence). CDR3 bases: TGTGCCAGCAGCTTTGGGCCCTACACAGATACGCAGTATTTT. It encodes CASSFGPYTDTQYF.

The chain links TRBV5-1 to TRBJ1-2; TRBD1 matches at 10 bases. Germline assignment: CDR1 SGHRS and CDR2 YFSETQ. V shed 4 bases and J 4 bases; nucleotides not matched to a gene: 7. The CDR3 extends over 15 amino acids. The CDR3 sequence: CASSAGTGASYGYTF. Here the CDR3 DNA reads TGCGCCAGCAGCGCCGGGACAGGGGCCTCCTATGGCTACACCTTC.

The J gene is TRBJ2-7, the V gene TRBV28; 14 bases fit TRBD2. The CDR3 contains 16 residues. Per the germline V gene, CDR1 is MDHEN and CDR2 is SYDVKM. Trimming cost V 3 bases and J 4 bases; bases outside gene matches: 5. The CDR3 loop is CASSFLGLAGDYEQYF. CDR3 nucleotide sequence: TGTGCCAGCAGTTTCCTGGGACTAGCGGGGGATTACGAGCAGTACTTC.

The V gene is TRBV29-1, the J gene TRBJ2-7, with TRBD1 identical over 7 bases. Germline V lookup: CDR1 SQVTM, CDR2 ANQGSEA. This CDR3 spans 11 amino acids. The V gene end was trimmed by 6 bases and the J gene end by 5 bases; junction bases not matched to a gene: 4. CDR3 loop: CSVGTVDEQYF. In DNA, the CDR3 is TGCAGCGTAGGGACAGTCGACGAGCAGTACTTC.

The chain employs TRBV5-5 and TRBJ1-1; D gene unclear. V gave up 2 bases and J gave up 6 bases, with 5 bases separating them. Germline V CDR1 and CDR2: SGHKS, YYEKEE (reference sequence). The CDR3 is 11 residues long. The CDR3: CASSFTSEAFF. The DNA for the CDR3 is TGTGCCAGCAGCTTTACTTCTGAAGCTTTCTTT.

The sample holds one count of this clone. This sequence joins TRBV9 and TRBJ2-7, with a possible D match to TRBD2 (5 bases). Trimming pared 4 bases from V and 2 bases from J, leaving 13 bases between. The CDR3 totals 14 residues. Germline-derived CDR1 and CDR2 are SGDLS and YYNGEE. The CDR3 here is CASSPVLEAYEQYF. As DNA, the CDR3 is TGTGCCAGCAGCCCGGTTCTGGAGGCCTACGAGCAGTACTTC.

The chain combines TRBV30 with TRBJ1-5, with D hard to call. The CDR3 has 16 amino acids. The germline V gene encodes CDR1 GTSNPN and CDR2 SVGIG (reference sequence). V was cut by 4 bases and J by 5 bases, with 21 bases left in between. The chain's CDR3 is CAWNSPPGVGYQPQHF. CDR3 bases: TGTGCCTGGAATTCACCACCGGGAGTTGGGTATCAGCCCCAGCATTTT.